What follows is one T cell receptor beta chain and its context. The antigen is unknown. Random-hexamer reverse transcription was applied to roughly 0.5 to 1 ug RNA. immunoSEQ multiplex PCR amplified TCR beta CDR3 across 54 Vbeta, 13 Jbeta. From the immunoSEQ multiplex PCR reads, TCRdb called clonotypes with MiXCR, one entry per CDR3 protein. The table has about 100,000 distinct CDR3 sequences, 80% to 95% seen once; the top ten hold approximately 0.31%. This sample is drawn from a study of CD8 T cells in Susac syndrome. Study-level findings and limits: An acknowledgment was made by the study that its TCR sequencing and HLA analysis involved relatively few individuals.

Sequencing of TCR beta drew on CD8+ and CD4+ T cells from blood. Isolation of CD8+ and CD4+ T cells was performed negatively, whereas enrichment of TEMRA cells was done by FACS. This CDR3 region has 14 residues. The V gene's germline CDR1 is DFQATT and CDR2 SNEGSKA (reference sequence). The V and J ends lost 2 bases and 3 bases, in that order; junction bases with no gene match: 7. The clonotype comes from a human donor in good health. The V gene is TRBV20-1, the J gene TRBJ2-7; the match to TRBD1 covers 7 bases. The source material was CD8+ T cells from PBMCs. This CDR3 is CSARPRDSSYEQYF. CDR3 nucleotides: TGCAGTGCTAGACCCCGGGACAGCAGCTACGAGCAGTACTTC.